The TCR beta chain under discussion was sequenced for a study of CD8 T cells in Susac syndrome. Trimming removed 2 bases at V and 5 bases at J, with 10 bases between. Germline V gives CDR1 LGHNT, CDR2 FRNRAP. The CDR3 extends over 13 amino acids. CD8+ and CD4+ blood T cells underwent TCR beta sequencing. Roughly 0.45 to 1 ug RNA was reverse transcribed with random hexamers. Across 54 Vbeta and 13 Jbeta, TCR beta CDR3 was amplified with immunoSEQ multiplex PCR. TCRdb fed the immunoSEQ multiplex PCR reads into MiXCR, producing one record per CDR3 protein. The table records 150,000 or so distinct CDR3 sequences, around 96% of them present only once.

The sequence was obtained from a human donor with multiple sclerosis. The sequencing sample was made of CD8+ T cells from PBMCs. V usage is TRBV12-5 and J usage is TRBJ2-7, with D possibly being TRBD1 (5 bases). CDR3 region: CASGLSIRDEQYF. The CDR3 DNA reads as TGTGCTAGTGGTTTGTCGATCAGGGACGAGCAGTACTTC.